This T cell receptor beta chain was documented in a study of spatial heterogeneity in lung cancer. Study as a whole: Compared with alpha-chain sequences, beta-chain sequences were consistently detected in greater numbers. Averaged across combinations, each unique TCR and UMI pairing appeared more than ten times in raw reads, which were uncorrected.

Time point reported: sample taken at primary tumor resection. Unsorted whole RNA of tumor, nontumor lung or frozen PBMC was sequenced. Samples were obtained from roughly 65 donors, all untreated early-stage non-small cell lung cancer patients. Study-wide points: Among blood samples, ubiquitous expanded tumor TCRs appeared more at resection than at follow-up.

TCRdb re-called the 5' RACE reads through MiXCR, storing one row per CDR3 protein. Here the sample spans some 50,000 distinct CDR3 sequences, around 7.6% being singletons. Germline CDR1 is MDHEN and CDR2 is SYDVKM. CDR3 length: 13 amino acids. V dropped 2 bases and J dropped 3 bases, with 7 bases sitting between them. Concerning this clonotype: The target antigen is unknown.

The material was PBMCs, obtained at surgery. This rearrangement joins TRBV28 to TRBJ2-5; perhaps TRBD2 as D (5 bases). The sequence derives from a female donor with early-stage non-small cell lung cancer. The CDR3 DNA follows: TGTGCCAGCAGTTTAAGAGGGAAAGAGACCCAGTACTTC. Translated, it gives CASSLRGKETQYF.